These T cell receptor beta chains were read from a single sample in a study of T cell repertoires in cytomegalovirus infection. A single record per CDR3 protein comes from TCRdb applying MiXCR to the reads. This sample yields some 920,000 distinct CDR3 sequences, of which around 29% are seen a single time; 11% to 15% belongs to the top ten. No antigen is known for these receptors. The specimen was cultured CD8+ T cells from PBMCs, collected from culture after CMV antigen stimulation. These receptors all stem from a human donor in good health (CMV status not recorded). Some clones in this sample may be carry-over from other donors' samples. Each CDR3 is given without its conserved first and last residue. Fields, in order: CDR3 protein, V gene.

cdr3_aa: ASSGTSGESTDTQY
v_call: TRBV2

cdr3_aa: ASSPGQGTRGTQY
v_call: TRBV27

cdr3_aa: ASSQVGDPGYT
v_call: TRBV4-1

cdr3_aa: ATEGLSKLAGYQETQY
v_call: TRBV7-9

cdr3_aa: ASSLRGGMGETQY
v_call: TRBV7-9

cdr3_aa: ASSQTGGFSGANVLT
v_call: TRBV7-6

cdr3_aa: ATSDLNGGSGELF
v_call: TRBV24-1

cdr3_aa: ASSIRQGFYSNQPQH
v_call: TRBV7-2

cdr3_aa: ASSLADGGRNEQF
v_call: TRBV7-6

cdr3_aa: ATSDARGFGTLDEQF
v_call: TRBV24-1

cdr3_aa: ASTVGQGFEAF
v_call: TRBV19

cdr3_aa: ASSRLVGANVLT
v_call: TRBV7-2

cdr3_aa: ASSFIRMGMETQY
v_call: TRBV12-3/TRBV12-4